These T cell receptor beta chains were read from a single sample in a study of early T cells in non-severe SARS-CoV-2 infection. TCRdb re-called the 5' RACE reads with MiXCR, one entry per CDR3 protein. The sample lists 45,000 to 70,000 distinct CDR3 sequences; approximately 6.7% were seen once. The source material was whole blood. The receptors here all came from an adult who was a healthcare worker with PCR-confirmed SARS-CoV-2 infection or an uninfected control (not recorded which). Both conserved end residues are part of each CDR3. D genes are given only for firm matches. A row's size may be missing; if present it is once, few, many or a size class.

TGTGCCAGCAGCCCCCGGTCCGGGGGCCCCTACGAGCAGTACTTC CASSPRSGGPYEQYF TRBV5-6 NA few TRBJ2-7
TGTGCCAGCAGCTTAGTTGCCGCCTACGAGCAGTACTTC CASSLVAAYEQYF TRBV7-9 NA many TRBJ2-7
TGTGCCAGCAGCCCGAGTTTTGGTACGCGGTCACCCCTCCACTTT CASSPSFGTRSPLHF TRBV5-4 NA NA TRBJ1-6
TGCAGTGCTAGGGACGACTCCTATAATTCACCCCTCCACTTT CSARDDSYNSPLHF TRBV20-1 NA few TRBJ1-6
TGTGCCAGCAGCCCCACCGCGACGGGTTACACCTTC CASSPTATGYTF TRBV7-9 NA NA TRBJ1-2
TGCAGTGCAGGGTCCCCAGTGACTAGGGGGATTTCACCCCTCCACTTT CSAGSPVTRGISPLHF TRBV20-1 NA many TRBJ1-6
TGTGCCAGCAGCGTAGCGCAGGGGGCCGACACTGAAGCTTTCTTT CASSVAQGADTEAFF TRBV9 TRBD1 many TRBJ1-1
TGCAGTGCTGCTGGGGGGGTCGGTGGCACAGATACGCAGTATTTT CSAAGGVGGTDTQYF TRBV20-1 TRBD2 many TRBJ2-3
TGTGCCAGCAGCGCGACAGGGGGAAGAAACATTCAGTACTTC CASSATGGRNIQYF TRBV11-3 TRBD1 many TRBJ2-4
TGCGCCAGCAGCGAGACAGTTGCCTACGAGCAGTACTTC CASSETVAYEQYF TRBV5-1 NA many TRBJ2-7
TGTGCCAGCAGCTGGGGGACAGGGCTGAACAATGAGCAGTTCTTC CASSWGTGLNNEQFF TRBV5-4 TRBD1 NA TRBJ2-1
TGTGCCAGCAGTCCGGGACACCTCTCTGGAAACACCATATATTTT CASSPGHLSGNTIYF TRBV12-3/TRBV12-4 NA many TRBJ1-3
TGCGCCAGCAGCCAAGATAGACCATCTAACTATGGCTACACCTTC CASSQDRPSNYGYTF TRBV4-3 NA many TRBJ1-2
TGTGCCAGCACCTACGGATTGGTAGGAGGCTACAATGAGCAGTTCTTC CASTYGLVGGYNEQFF TRBV6-2/TRBV6-3 NA many TRBJ2-1
TGTGCCAGCAGCGACGGGGTTGGCGAGCAGTACTTC CASSDGVGEQYF TRBV5-6 NA NA TRBJ2-7
TGTGCCAGCAGACCTGGGGCCGACTCCTACGAGCAGTACTTC CASRPGADSYEQYF TRBV6-6 NA many TRBJ2-7
TGTGCCTGGAGTGTACCCGGGGCCGCCCGGGAGACCCAGTACTTC CAWSVPGAARETQYF TRBV30 NA many TRBJ2-5
TGCAGCGTTGAAGGCTCGGGAATTCGTGGCTACACCTTC CSVEGSGIRGYTF TRBV29-1 NA many TRBJ1-2
TGTGCCAGCAGCTTTACTTTAGTTGGTCAGCCCCAGCATTTT CASSFTLVGQPQHF TRBV7-2 NA many TRBJ1-5
TGTGCCAGCAGTGAGACATCACACACCGGGGAGCTGTTTTTT CASSETSHTGELFF TRBV6-2/TRBV6-3 NA many TRBJ2-2
TGTGCCAGTAGCCGCGGGGGCCTAAGCACAGATACGCAGTATTTT CASSRGGLSTDTQYF TRBV2 NA few TRBJ2-3
TGTGCCAGCAGCACCCGAGACCACGGCAGGGGGGAGCTGTTTTTT CASSTRDHGRGELFF TRBV21-1 NA NA TRBJ2-2
TGTGCCAGCAGCTTACTTTCAGGGACCCTGGAGACCCAGTACTTC CASSLLSGTLETQYF TRBV7-6 NA many TRBJ2-5
TGCAGTTGGTTGCCTAGCGAGTTCTACAATGAGCAGTTCTTC CSWLPSEFYNEQFF TRBV20-1 NA many TRBJ2-1
TGCAGTGCCCAACCCGGGGAGACCCAGTACTTC CSAQPGETQYF TRBV20-1 NA many TRBJ2-5
TGCGCCAGCAAAGCGGGGGGTGGCACCGGGGAGCTGTTTTTT CASKAGGGTGELFF TRBV4-3 TRBD2 NA TRBJ2-2
TGTGCCAGTAGTAAAAGACTAGCGGCTACCTTTACAGATACGCAGTATTTT CASSKRLAATFTDTQYF TRBV19 TRBD2 many TRBJ2-3
TGCGCCAGCAGCCAAGTTAGCACGAACACCGGGGAGCTGTTTTTT CASSQVSTNTGELFF TRBV4-3 NA many TRBJ2-2
TGTGCCAGCAGCTCCAGCACCTACGAGCAGTACTTC CASSSSTYEQYF TRBV11-2 NA NA TRBJ2-7
TGCAGTGCTAGAGCCCTTCCGAGCGGGCTAAACAATGAGCAGTTCTTC CSARALPSGLNNEQFF TRBV20-1 NA many TRBJ2-1
TGCAGCGGAGGGGAGCGGCGCAATGAGCAGTTCTTC CSGGERRNEQFF TRBV29-1 NA many TRBJ2-1
TGTGCCAGCAGCAGAGCGGGGGCCGTCCAAGAGACCCAGTACTTC CASSRAGAVQETQYF TRBV7-6 TRBD2 many TRBJ2-5
TGTGCCTGGAGTGTACAGTACAACTCAGGCACTGAAGCTTTCTTT CAWSVQYNSGTEAFF TRBV30 NA many TRBJ1-1
TGTGCCAGCAGTTACAAAGGGGGGGGGACAGATACGCAGTATTTT CASSYKGGGTDTQYF TRBV6-2/TRBV6-3 NA once TRBJ2-3
TGTGCCCTCGGACAGACTAGCACAGATACGCAGTATTTT CALGQTSTDTQYF TRBV30 NA many TRBJ2-3
TGTGCCAGCAGTTTGAGCCGGCGGGGGGCCGGCACAGATACGCAGTATTTT CASSLSRRGAGTDTQYF TRBV12-3/TRBV12-4 TRBD2 many TRBJ2-3
TGTGCCAGCAGCCAGATGACAGGGCCCTACTCTGGGGCCAACGTCCTGACTTTC CASSQMTGPYSGANVLTF TRBV11-2 TRBD1 many TRBJ2-6
TGTGCCAGCAGACCCGGACTGTCAAGGGGGACCCAGTACTTC CASRPGLSRGTQYF TRBV7-2 NA NA TRBJ2-5
TGTGCCAGCAGCTTGGAGGTTATCTCGTACAATGAGCAGTTCTTC CASSLEVISYNEQFF TRBV5-5 NA NA TRBJ2-1
TGTGCCAGCAGCGTCGGGACGCAGCCGGGAAACACCATATATTTT CASSVGTQPGNTIYF TRBV9 NA many TRBJ1-3
TGCGCCAGCAGCCAGGGACAGTCAGCCTACGAGCAGTACTTC CASSQGQSAYEQYF TRBV4-1 TRBD1 many TRBJ2-7
TGCAGTGCTTCTAGCGGGGGCTTCGATACGCAGTATTTT CSASSGGFDTQYF TRBV20-1 TRBD2 many TRBJ2-3